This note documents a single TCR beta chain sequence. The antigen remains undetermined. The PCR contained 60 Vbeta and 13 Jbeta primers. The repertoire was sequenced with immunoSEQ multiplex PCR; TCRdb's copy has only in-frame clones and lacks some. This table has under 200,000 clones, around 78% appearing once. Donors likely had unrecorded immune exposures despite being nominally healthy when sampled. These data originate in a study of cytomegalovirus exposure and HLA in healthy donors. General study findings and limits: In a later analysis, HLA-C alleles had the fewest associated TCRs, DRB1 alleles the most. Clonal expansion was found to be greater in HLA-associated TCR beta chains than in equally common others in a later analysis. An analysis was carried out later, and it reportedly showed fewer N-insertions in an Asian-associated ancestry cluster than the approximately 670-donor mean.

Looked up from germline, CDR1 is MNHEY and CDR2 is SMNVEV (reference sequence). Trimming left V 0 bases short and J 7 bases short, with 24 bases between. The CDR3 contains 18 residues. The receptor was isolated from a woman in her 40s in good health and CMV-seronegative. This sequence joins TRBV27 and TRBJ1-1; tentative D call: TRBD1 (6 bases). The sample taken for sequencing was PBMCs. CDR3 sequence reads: CASSLSPGESLFLGEAFF. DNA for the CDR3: TGTGCCAGCAGTTTATCTCCAGGGGAGAGTTTATTCTTGGGTGAAGCTTTCTTT.